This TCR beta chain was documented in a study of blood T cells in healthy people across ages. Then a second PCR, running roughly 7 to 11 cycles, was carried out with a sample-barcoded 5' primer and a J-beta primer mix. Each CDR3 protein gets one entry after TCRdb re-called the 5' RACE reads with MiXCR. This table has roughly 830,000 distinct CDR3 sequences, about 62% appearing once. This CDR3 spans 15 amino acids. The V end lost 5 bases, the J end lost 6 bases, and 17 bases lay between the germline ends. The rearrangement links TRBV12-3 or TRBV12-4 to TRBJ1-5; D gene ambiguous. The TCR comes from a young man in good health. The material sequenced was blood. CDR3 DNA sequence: TGTGCCAGCAGTCCCCCCGGGGAAAGGAGTCAGCCCCAGCATTTT. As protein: CASSPPGERSQPQHF.